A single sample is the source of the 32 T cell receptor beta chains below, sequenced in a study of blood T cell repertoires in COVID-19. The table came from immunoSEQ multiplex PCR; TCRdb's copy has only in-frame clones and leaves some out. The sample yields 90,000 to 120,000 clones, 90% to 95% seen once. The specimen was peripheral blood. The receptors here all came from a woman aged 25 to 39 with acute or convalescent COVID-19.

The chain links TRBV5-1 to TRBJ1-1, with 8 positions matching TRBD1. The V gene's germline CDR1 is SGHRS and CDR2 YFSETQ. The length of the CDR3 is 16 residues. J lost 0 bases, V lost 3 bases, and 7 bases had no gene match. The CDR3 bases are TGCGCCAGCAGCTCGAACAGGGGGACGTTGAACACTGAAGCTTTCTTT. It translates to CASSSNRGTLNTEAFF. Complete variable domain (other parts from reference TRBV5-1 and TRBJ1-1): KAGVTQTPRYLIKTRGQQVTLSCSPISGHRSVSWYQQTPGQGLQFLFEYFSETQRNKGNFPGRFSGRQFSNSRSEMNVSTLELGDSALYLCASSSNRGTLNTEAFFGQGTRLTVV.

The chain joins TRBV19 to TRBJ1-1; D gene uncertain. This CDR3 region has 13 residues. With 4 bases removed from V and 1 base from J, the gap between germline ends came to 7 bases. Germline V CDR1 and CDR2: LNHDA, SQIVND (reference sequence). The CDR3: CASSNTRNTEAFF. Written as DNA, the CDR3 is TGTGCCAGTAGTAATACCAGGAACACTGAAGCTTTCTTT.

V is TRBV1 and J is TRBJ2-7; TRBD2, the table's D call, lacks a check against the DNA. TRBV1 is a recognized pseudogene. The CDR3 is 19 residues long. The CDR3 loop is CTSSPPPWPSGRASYEQYF. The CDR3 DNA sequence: TGCACCAGCAGCCCTCCCCCCTGGCCTAGCGGGAGGGCCTCCTACGAGCAGTACTTC.

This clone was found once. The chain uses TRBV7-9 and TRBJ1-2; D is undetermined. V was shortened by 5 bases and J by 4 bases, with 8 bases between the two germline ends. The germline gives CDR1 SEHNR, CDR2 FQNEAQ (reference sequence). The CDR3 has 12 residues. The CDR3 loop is CASSERVYGYTF. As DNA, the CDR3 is TGTGCCAGCAGCGAACGAGTCTATGGCTACACCTTC.

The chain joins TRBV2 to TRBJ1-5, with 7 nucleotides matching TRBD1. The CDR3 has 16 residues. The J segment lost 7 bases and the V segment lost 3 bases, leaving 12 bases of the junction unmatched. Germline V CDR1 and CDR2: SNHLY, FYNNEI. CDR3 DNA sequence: TGTGCCAGCAGTGATTTACAGGGGAGAGGCGGACAGCCCCAGCATTTT. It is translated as CASSDLQGRGGQPQHF.

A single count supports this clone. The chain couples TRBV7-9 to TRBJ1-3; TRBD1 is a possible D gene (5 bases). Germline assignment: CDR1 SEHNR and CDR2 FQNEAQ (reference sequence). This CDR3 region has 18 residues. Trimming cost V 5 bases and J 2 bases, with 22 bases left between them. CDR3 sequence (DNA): TGTGCCAGCAGCCACGCAGCCGGGGGGGACGGAGCTGGAAACACCATATATTTT. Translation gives CASSHAAGGDGAGNTIYF. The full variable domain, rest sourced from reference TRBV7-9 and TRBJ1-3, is DTGVSQNPRHKITKRGQNVTFRCDPISEHNRLYWYRQTLGQGPEFLTYFQNEAQLEKSRLLSDRFSAERPKGSFSTLEIQRTEQGDSAMYLCASSHAAGGDGAGNTIYFGEGSWLTVV.

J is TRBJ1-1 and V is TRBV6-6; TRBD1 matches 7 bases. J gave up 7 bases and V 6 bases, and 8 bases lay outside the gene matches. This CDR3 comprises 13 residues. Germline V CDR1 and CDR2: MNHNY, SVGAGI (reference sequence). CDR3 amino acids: CASSRTGVFEAFF. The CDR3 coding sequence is TGTGCCAGCAGCCGGACAGGAGTTTTTGAAGCTTTCTTT.

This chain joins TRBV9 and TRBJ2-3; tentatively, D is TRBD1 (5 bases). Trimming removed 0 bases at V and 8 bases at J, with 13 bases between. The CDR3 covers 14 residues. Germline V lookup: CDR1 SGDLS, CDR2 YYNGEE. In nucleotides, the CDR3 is TGTGCCAGCAGCGTAGTTACAGACCAGGGTACGCAGTATTTT. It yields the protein CASSVVTDQGTQYF.

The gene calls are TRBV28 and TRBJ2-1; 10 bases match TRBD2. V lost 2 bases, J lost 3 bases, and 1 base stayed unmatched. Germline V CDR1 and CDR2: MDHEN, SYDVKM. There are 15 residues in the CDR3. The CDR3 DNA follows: TGTGCCAGCAGTTTACTAGCGGGAGTCTACAATGAGCAGTTCTTC. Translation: CASSLLAGVYNEQFF.

The CDR3 DNA follows: TGTGCCAGCAGCAGGGGGCAGGGTGCTTTCTTT. Its translation: CASSRGQGAFF. V is TRBV11-3 and J is TRBJ1-1; 7 bases map to TRBD1. V lost 5 bases, J lost 11 bases, and 5 bases stayed unmatched. CDR1 and CDR2 (germline): SGHNT, YENEEA. The CDR3 is 11 amino acids.

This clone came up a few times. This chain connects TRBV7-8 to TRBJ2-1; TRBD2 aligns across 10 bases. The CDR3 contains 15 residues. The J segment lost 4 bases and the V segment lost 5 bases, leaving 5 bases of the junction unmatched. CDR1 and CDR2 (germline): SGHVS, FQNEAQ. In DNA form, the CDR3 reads TGTGCCAGCAGCGTCAGCGGGGGGGTTTACAATGAGCAGTTCTTC. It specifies CASSVSGGVYNEQFF. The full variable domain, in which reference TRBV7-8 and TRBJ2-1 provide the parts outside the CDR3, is GAGVSQSPRYKVAKRGQDVALRCDPISGHVSLFWYQQALGQGPEFLTYFQNEAQLDKSGLPSDRFFAERPEGSVSTLKIQRTQQEDSAVYLCASSVSGGVYNEQFFGPGTRLTVL.

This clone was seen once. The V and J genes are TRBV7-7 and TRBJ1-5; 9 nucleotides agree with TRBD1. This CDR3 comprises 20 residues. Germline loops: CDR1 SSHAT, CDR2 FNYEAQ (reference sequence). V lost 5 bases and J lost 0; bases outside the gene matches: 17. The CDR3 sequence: CASSKKKPGQGFYSNQPQHF. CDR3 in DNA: TGTGCCAGCAGCAAAAAGAAGCCGGGACAGGGTTTTTATAGCAATCAGCCCCAGCATTTT.

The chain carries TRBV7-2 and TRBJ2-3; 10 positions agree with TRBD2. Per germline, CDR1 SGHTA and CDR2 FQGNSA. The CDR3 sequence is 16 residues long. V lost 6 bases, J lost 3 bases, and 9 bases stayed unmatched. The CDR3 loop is CASRDRAGGRTDTQYF. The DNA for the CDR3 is TGTGCCAGCAGGGACCGAGCGGGGGGGCGTACAGATACGCAGTATTTT.

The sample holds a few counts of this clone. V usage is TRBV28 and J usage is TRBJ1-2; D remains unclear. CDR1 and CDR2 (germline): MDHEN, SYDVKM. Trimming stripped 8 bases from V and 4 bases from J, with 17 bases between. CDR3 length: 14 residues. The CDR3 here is CASCLGGRPYGYTF. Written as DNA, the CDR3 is TGTGCCAGCTGCCTAGGAGGGCGCCCCTATGGCTACACCTTC.

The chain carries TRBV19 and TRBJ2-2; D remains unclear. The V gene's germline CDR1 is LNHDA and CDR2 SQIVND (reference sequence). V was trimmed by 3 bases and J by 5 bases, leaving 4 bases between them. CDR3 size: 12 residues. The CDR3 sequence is CASSIRTGELFF. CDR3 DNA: TGTGCCAGTAGTATCCGGACCGGGGAGCTGTTTTTT.

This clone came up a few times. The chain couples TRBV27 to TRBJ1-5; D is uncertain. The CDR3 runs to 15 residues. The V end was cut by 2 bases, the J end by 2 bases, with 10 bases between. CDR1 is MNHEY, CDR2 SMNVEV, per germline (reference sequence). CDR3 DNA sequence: TGTGCCAGCAGTTTAGGGCCGGTCGGCAATCAGCCCCAGCATTTT. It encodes CASSLGPVGNQPQHF.

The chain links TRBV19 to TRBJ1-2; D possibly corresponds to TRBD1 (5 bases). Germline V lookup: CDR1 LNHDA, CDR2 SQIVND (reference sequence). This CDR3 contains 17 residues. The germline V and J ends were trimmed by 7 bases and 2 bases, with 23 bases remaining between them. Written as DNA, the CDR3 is TGTGCCAGTACCCCTTTTGGGAGGGGAATCCTAAACTATGGCTACACCTTC. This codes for CASTPFGRGILNYGYTF. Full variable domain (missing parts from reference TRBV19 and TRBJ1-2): DGGITQSPKYLFRKEGQNVTLSCEQNLNHDAMYWYRQDPGQGLRLIYYSQIVNDFQKGDIAEGYSVSREKKESFPLTVTSAQKNPTAFYLCASTPFGRGILNYGYTFGSGTRLTVV.

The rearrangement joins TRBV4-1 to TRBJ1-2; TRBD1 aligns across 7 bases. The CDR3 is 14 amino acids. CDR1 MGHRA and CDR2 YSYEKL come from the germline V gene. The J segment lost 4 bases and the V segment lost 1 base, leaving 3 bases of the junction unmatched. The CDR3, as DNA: TGCGCCAGCAGCCAAGCAGGGGGGAGCTATGGCTACACCTTC. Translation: CASSQAGGSYGYTF.

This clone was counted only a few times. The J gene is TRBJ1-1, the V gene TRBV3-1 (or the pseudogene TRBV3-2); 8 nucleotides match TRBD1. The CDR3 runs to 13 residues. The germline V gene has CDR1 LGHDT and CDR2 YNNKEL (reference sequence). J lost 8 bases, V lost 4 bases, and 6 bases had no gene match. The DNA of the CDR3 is TGTGCCAGCAGCCGAGGGACAGGCGGCGAAGCTTTCTTT. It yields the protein CASSRGTGGEAFF.

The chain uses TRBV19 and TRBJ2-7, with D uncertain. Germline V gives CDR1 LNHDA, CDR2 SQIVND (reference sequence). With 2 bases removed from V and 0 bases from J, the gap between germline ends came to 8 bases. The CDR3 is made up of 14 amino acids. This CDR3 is CASSIQANSYEQYF. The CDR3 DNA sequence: TGTGCCAGTAGTATACAGGCAAACTCCTACGAGCAGTACTTC.

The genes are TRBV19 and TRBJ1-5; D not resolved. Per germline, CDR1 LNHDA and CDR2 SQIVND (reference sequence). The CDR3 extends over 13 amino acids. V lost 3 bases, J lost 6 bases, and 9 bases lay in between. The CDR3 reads CASSIRGFQPQHF. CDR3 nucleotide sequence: TGTGCCAGTAGTATCCGAGGGTTTCAGCCCCAGCATTTT.

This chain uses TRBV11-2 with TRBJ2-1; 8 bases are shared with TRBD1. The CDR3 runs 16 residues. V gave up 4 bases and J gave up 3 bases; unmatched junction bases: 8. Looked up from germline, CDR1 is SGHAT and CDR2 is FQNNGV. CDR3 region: CASSSQGAILYNEQFF. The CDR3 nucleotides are TGTGCCAGCAGCTCGCAGGGGGCGATCCTCTACAATGAGCAGTTCTTC. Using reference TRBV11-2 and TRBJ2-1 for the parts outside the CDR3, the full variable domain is EAGVAQSPRYKIIEKRQSVAFWCNPISGHATLYWYQQILGQGPKLLIQFQNNGVVDDSQLPKDRFSAERLKGVDSTLKIQPAKLEDSAVYLCASSSQGAILYNEQFFGPGTRLTVL.

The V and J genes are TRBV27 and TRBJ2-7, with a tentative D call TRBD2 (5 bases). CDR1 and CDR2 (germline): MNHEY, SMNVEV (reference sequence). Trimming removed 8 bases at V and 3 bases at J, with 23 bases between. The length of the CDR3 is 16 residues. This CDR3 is CASSNPPKTIFYEQYF. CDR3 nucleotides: TGTGCCAGCTCCAACCCTCCCAAGACTATTTTCTACGAGCAGTACTTC.

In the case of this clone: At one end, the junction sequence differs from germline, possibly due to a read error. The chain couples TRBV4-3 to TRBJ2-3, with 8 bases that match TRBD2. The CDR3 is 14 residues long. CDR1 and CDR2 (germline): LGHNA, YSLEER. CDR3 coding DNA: TGCGCCAGCAGCCAAGACCTGTCAGCGGGGGTACATCACTTT. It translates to CASSQDLSAGVHHF.

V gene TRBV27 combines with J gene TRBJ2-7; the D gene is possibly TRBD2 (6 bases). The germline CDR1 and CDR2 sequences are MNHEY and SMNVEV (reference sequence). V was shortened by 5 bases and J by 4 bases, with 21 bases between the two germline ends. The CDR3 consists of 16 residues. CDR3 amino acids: CASSPLHGGGAYEQYF. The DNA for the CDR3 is TGTGCCAGCAGTCCCCTCCACGGCGGCGGGGCGTACGAGCAGTACTTC.

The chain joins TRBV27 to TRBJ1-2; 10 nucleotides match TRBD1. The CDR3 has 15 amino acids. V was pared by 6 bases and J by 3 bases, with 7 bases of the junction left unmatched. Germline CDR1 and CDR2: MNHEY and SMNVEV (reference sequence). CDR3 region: CASRIRDRGDYGYTF. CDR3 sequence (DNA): TGTGCCAGCAGAATTCGGGACAGGGGTGACTATGGCTACACCTTC.

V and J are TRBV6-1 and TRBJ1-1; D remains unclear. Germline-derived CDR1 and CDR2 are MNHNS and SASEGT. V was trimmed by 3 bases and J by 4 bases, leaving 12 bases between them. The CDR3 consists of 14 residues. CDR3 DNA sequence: TGTGCCAGCAGTGAGTCCAGAGAGGGCACTGAAGCTTTCTTT. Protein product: CASSESREGTEAFF.

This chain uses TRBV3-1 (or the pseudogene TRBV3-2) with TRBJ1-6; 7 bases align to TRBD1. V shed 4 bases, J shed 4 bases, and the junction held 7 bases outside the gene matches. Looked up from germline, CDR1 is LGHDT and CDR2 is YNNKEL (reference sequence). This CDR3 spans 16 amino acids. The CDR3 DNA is TGTGCCAGCAGCCGGAACCTACAGGGGTATAATTCACCCCTCCACTTT. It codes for CASSRNLQGYNSPLHF.

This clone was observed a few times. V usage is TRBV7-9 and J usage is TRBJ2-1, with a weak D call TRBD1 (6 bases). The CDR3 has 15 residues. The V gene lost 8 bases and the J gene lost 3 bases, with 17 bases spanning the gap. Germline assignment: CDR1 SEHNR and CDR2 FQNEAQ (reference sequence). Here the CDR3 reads CASRGEDRFYNEQFF. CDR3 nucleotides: TGTGCCAGCCGAGGAGAGGACAGATTCTACAATGAGCAGTTCTTC.

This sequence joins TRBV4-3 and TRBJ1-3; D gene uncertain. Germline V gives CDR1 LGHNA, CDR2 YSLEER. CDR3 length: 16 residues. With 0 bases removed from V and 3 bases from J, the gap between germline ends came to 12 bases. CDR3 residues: CASSQDRGISGNTIYF. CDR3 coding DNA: TGCGCCAGCAGCCAAGACCGGGGAATAAGTGGAAACACCATATATTTT.

CDR3 sequence reads: CASSPTRTGRTGELFF. The CDR3 coding sequence is TGTGCCAGCAGCCCCACCCGGACAGGGCGAACCGGGGAGCTGTTTTTT. The J gene is TRBJ2-2, the V gene TRBV9; 8 bases are a match to TRBD1. The CDR3 covers 16 residues. The junction had 10 bases not matched to a gene; V was cut back by 4 bases and J by 5 bases. CDR1 is SGDLS and CDR2 is YYNGEE in the germline V gene.

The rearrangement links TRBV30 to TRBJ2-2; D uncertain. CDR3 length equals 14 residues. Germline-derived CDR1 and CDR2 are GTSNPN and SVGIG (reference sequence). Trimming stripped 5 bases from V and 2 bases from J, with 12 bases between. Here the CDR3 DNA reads TGTGCCTGGTCGAGGTTGGGTAACACCGGGGAGCTGTTTTTT. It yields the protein CAWSRLGNTGELFF.